These T cell receptor beta chains were read from a single sample in a study of T cells in Graves' hyperthyroidism and ophthalmopathy. In TCRdb, the multiplex PCR reads were re-called with MiXCR into one record per CDR3 protein. The sample includes under 550,000 distinct CDR3 sequences, roughly 21% of them seen just once. The sample consisted of blood. The receptors were gathered from a man aged 35-49 years with Graves' ophthalmopathy. CDR3s include the opening cysteine and the closing phenylalanine or tryptophan. The D gene is left open where the match is weak. Only part of the rows carry a size: once, few, many, or a class if the clone is expanded.

V gene	J gene	D gene	clone size	CDR3 protein	CDR3 DNA
TRBV6-1	TRBJ2-1	-	-	CASSERMGVYNEQFF	TGTGCCAGCAGTGAAAGGATGGGGGTCTACAATGAGCAGTTCTTC
TRBV6-5	TRBJ2-3	-	few	CASSYWGDTDTQYF	TGTGCCAGCAGTTACTGGGGGGACACAGATACGCAGTATTTT
TRBV30	TRBJ2-1	-	few	CAWSTGLEQFF	TGTGCCTGGAGCACGGGACTCGAGCAGTTCTTC
TRBV2	TRBJ1-1	-	many	CASSQQGSNTEAFF	TGTGCCAGCAGCCAACAGGGTAGTAACACTGAAGCTTTCTTT
TRBV30	TRBJ1-5	-	many	CAWSTGRNQPQHF	TGTGCCTGGAGTACAGGGCGTAATCAGCCCCAGCATTTT
TRBV6-1	TRBJ2-2	-	-	CASSEVRKAGELFF	TGTGCCAGCAGTGAGGTTCGAAAGGCCGGGGAGCTGTTTTTT
TRBV10-3	TRBJ2-7	-	many	CAISESLGVAYEQYF	TGTGCCATCAGTGAGTCGTTAGGGGTCGCCTACGAGCAGTACTTC
TRBV30	TRBJ1-3	-	many	CAWSRLESGNTIYF	TGTGCCTGGAGTAGACTGGAATCTGGAAACACCATATATTTT
TRBV12-3/TRBV12-4	TRBJ2-1	TRBD1	many	CASSDRGHSEQFF	TGTGCCAGCTCGGACAGGGGGCATAGTGAGCAGTTCTTC
TRBV10-3	TRBJ2-2	-	-	CAIRNTGELFF	TGTGCCATCAGGAACACCGGGGAGCTGTTTTTT
TRBV3-1	TRBJ1-1	-	-	CASSHLRLGNTEAFF	TGTGCCAGCAGCCACCTGAGACTGGGAAACACTGAAGCTTTCTTT
TRBV5-4	TRBJ2-1	TRBD2	-	CASRSSGREDNEQFF	TGTGCCAGCAGATCTAGCGGGAGAGAAGACAATGAGCAGTTCTTC
TRBV5-4	TRBJ2-1	-	-	CASSSVADNEQFF	TGTGCCAGCAGCTCCGTAGCGGACAATGAGCAGTTCTTC
TRBV12-3/TRBV12-4	TRBJ2-2	-	-	CASSTSGAGELFF	TGTGCCAGCAGTACCTCCGGCGCCGGGGAGCTGTTTTTT
TRBV6-4	TRBJ2-2	-	-	CASSDSPHTGELFF	TGTGCCAGCAGTGACTCGCCCCACACCGGGGAGCTGTTTTTT
TRBV20-1	TRBJ1-1	-	-	CSARTAGRAGTPEAFF	TGCAGTGCTAGAACCGCCGGTAGGGCAGGGACCCCTGAAGCTTTCTTT
TRBV19	TRBJ2-5	-	few	CASSARIRDSFRPQETQYF	TGTGCCAGTAGTGCCAGGATAAGGGACTCCTTTAGACCCCAAGAGACCCAGTACTTC
TRBV27	TRBJ1-2	-	few	CASSLHPASNYGYTF	TGTGCCAGCAGTCTCCACCCTGCCTCTAATTATGGCTACACCTTC
TRBV4-3	TRBJ1-3	-	-	CASSQEWGVGPGNTIYF	TGCGCCAGCAGCCAAGAGTGGGGGGTCGGTCCTGGAAACACCATATATTTT
TRBV28	TRBJ2-1	TRBD2	many	CASSLLGTSGRGEQFF	TGTGCCAGCAGTTTATTGGGGACTAGCGGGAGGGGTGAGCAGTTCTTC
TRBV6-1	TRBJ1-6	-	-	CASRLGGSPLHF	TGTGCCAGCCGCCTGGGGGGGTCACCCCTCCACTTT
TRBV30	TRBJ1-6	TRBD1	many	CASPGQTNNSPLHF	TGTGCCTCTCCGGGACAGACTAATAATTCACCCCTCCACTTT
TRBV20-1	TRBJ2-3	TRBD1	many	CSARPDRGADTQYF	TGCAGTGCTAGACCGGACAGGGGTGCAGATACGCAGTATTTT
TRBV5-1	TRBJ1-3	-	-	CASSLGLRTMSSGNTIYF	TGCGCCAGCAGCTTGGGGCTTCGGACGATGAGCTCTGGAAACACCATATATTTT
TRBV7-3	TRBJ2-3	TRBD1	many	CASSWGQGGTDTQYF	TGTGCCAGCAGCTGGGGACAGGGCGGCACAGATACGCAGTATTTT
TRBV6-2/TRBV6-3	TRBJ2-7	-	many	CASSFFGQATYEQYF	TGTGCCAGCAGTTTCTTTGGGCAAGCAACCTACGAGCAGTACTTC
TRBV7-2	TRBJ2-1	-	-	CASSLLGSSHEQFF	TGTGCCAGCAGCTTACTGGGGAGTTCCCATGAGCAGTTCTTC
TRBV28	TRBJ2-2	TRBD2	few	CAITTSGTGELFF	TGTGCCATCACTACTAGCGGCACCGGGGAGCTGTTTTTT
TRBV28	TRBJ2-7	TRBD1	many	CASNPPGQGTYEQYF	TGTGCCAGCAACCCCCCCGGACAGGGCACCTACGAGCAGTACTTC
TRBV5-1	TRBJ1-6	-	once	CASSSTGISSYNSPLHF	TGTGCCAGCAGCTCCACAGGGATCAGCTCCTATAATTCACCCCTCCACTTT
TRBV10-3	TRBJ2-7	TRBD2	-	CAIGTSGVYEQYF	TGTGCCATAGGGACTAGCGGGGTTTACGAGCAGTACTTC
TRBV28	TRBJ2-7	TRBD2	many	CASSLLAGAYEQYF	TGTGCCAGCAGTCTACTAGCGGGTGCCTACGAGCAGTACTTC
TRBV7-3	TRBJ2-2	TRBD2	many	CASGREGLGELFF	TGTGCCAGCGGCCGGGAGGGGCTGGGGGAGCTGTTTTTT
TRBV5-1	TRBJ2-3	-	-	CASSFFTGETDTQYF	TGCGCCAGCAGCTTCTTTACGGGGGAAACAGATACGCAGTATTTT
TRBV19	TRBJ1-4	-	-	CASKKEANEKLFF	TGTGCCAGTAAGAAAGAGGCTAATGAAAAACTGTTTTTT
TRBV30	TRBJ2-7	TRBD2	few	CAWTVIAGVGSEQYF	TGTGCCTGGACCGTAATAGCGGGAGTGGGTAGCGAGCAGTACTTC
TRBV7-9	TRBJ2-3	-	few	CASISEPQYF	TGTGCCAGCATCAGCGAGCCGCAGTATTTT
TRBV9	TRBJ1-2	-	few	CASSYSRRGADGYTF	TGTGCCAGCAGCTATTCCAGGCGGGGGGCGGATGGCTACACCTTC
TRBV5-1	TRBJ2-7	TRBD2	-	CASSFQREGAYEQYF	TGCGCCAGCAGCTTTCAGCGGGAGGGGGCATACGAGCAGTACTTC
TRBV7-2	TRBJ2-1	TRBD2	many	CASSLTSGLSYNEQFF	TGTGCCAGCAGCTTAACTAGCGGCCTCTCCTACAATGAGCAGTTCTTC
TRBV10-3	TRBJ2-3	TRBD2	few	CAIRGTSGSIVEQDTQYF	TGTGCCATCAGGGGGACTAGCGGGAGTATAGTAGAACAAGATACGCAGTATTTT
TRBV6-1	TRBJ2-4	-	few	CASSLGGEFQYF	TGTGCCAGCAGTCTGGGCGGGGAGTTTCAGTACTTC
TRBV5-1	TRBJ2-7	TRBD1	-	CASSTSGQLYEQYF	TGCGCCAGCAGCACCTCGGGACAGCTCTACGAGCAGTACTTC
TRBV2	TRBJ1-2	-	many	CASSGGRIVDGYTF	TGTGCCAGCAGTGGCGGCAGGATAGTGGATGGCTACACCTTC
TRBV5-1	TRBJ1-1	-	-	CASSARGLGNTEAFF	TGCGCCAGCAGCGCCAGGGGTCTGGGGAACACTGAAGCTTTCTTT
TRBV7-8	TRBJ2-7	TRBD1	many	CASSPGQGWNEQYF	TGTGCCAGCAGCCCAGGACAGGGATGGAACGAGCAGTACTTC
TRBV28	TRBJ2-3	-	many	CASSPNTISDTDTQYF	TGTGCCAGCAGTCCAAACACAATCTCGGACACAGATACGCAGTATTTT
TRBV24-1	TRBJ2-1	-	-	CATWRPPSKGGSYNEQFF	TGTGCCACCTGGCGCCCTCCCTCAAAAGGGGGCTCCTACAATGAGCAGTTCTTC
TRBV7-8	TRBJ2-3	-	-	CANSLTPGRQYF	TGTGCCAACAGCCTCACCCCCGGGAGGCAGTATTTT
TRBV6-1	TRBJ2-7	-	many	CASSEGYKGSYEQYF	TGTGCCAGCAGTGAGGGGTATAAGGGCTCCTACGAGCAGTACTTC
TRBV11-2	TRBJ2-2	-	-	CASSLGTRELFF	TGTGCCAGCAGCTTAGGTACCCGGGAGCTGTTTTTT
TRBV7-2	TRBJ2-5	TRBD2	-	CASSLRGGWGGNSQETQYF	TGTGCCAGCAGCTTACGGGGGGGGTGGGGCGGAAATTCTCAAGAGACCCAGTACTTC
TRBV5-1	TRBJ2-3	-	few	CASSLGEAPSTDTQYF	TGCGCCAGCAGCTTGGGGGAGGCCCCTAGCACAGATACGCAGTATTTT
TRBV29-1	TRBJ2-2	TRBD2	few	CSGLAGGLNTGELFF	TGCAGCGGACTAGCGGGAGGGCTGAACACCGGGGAGCTGTTTTTT
TRBV30	TRBJ1-5	-	many	CAWSGGVLSNQPQHF	TGTGCCTGGAGCGGGGGAGTACTTAGCAATCAGCCCCAGCATTTT
TRBV27	TRBJ1-5	-	-	CASSLTNSNQPQHF	TGTGCCAGCAGTTTGACAAATAGCAATCAGCCCCAGCATTTT
TRBV2	TRBJ1-1	-	many	CASIRRESMGTEAFF	TGTGCCAGCATAAGGCGGGAATCCATGGGCACTGAAGCTTTCTTT